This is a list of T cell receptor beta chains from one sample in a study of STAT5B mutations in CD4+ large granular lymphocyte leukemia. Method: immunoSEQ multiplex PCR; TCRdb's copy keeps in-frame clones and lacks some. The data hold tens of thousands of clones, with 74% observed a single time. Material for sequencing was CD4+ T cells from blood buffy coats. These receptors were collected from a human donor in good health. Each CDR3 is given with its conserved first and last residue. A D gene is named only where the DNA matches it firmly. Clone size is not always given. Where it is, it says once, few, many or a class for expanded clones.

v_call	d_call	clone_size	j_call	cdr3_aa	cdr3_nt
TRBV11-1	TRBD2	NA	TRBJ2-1	CASNLADPQVDEQFF	TGTGCCAGCAATCTAGCGGACCCTCAGGTGGATGAGCAGTTCTTC
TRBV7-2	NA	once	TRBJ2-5	CASSPGLGVETQYF	TGTGCCAGCAGCCCTGGTCTGGGGGTGGAGACCCAGTACTTC
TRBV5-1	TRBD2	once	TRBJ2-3	CASSLVAGAPDTQYF	TGCGCCAGCAGCTTGGTGGCGGGAGCCCCAGATACGCAGTATTTT
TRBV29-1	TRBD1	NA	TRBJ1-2	CSAGTDGYTF	TGCAGCGCCGGGACAGATGGCTACACCTTC
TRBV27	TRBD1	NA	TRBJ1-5	CASSGRYGTASNQPQHF	TGTGCCAGCAGTGGCCGATACGGGACAGCTAGCAATCAGCCCCAGCATTTT
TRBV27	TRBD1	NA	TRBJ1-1	CASSFTAGQVVRGVEAFF	TGTGCCAGCAGTTTCACAGCGGGACAGGTGGTCAGGGGCGTTGAAGCTTTCTTT
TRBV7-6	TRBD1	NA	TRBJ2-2	CASSKRQGAVTGELFF	TGTGCCAGCAGCAAACGGCAGGGGGCGGTCACCGGGGAGCTGTTTTTT
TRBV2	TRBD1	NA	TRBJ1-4	CASSVDRDWREKLFF	TGTGCCAGCAGTGTCGACAGGGACTGGCGTGAAAAACTGTTTTTT
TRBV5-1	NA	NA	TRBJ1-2	CASSWGGDYGYTF	TGCGCCAGCAGCTGGGGGGGTGACTATGGCTACACCTTC
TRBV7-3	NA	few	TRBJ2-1	CASSLAVRRSSLNNEQFF	TGTGCCAGCAGCTTAGCAGTTCGCCGGTCCTCTCTCAACAATGAGCAGTTCTTC
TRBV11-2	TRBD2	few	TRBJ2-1	CASSFWEGKQFF	TGTGCCAGCAGCTTTTGGGAGGGGAAGCAGTTCTTC
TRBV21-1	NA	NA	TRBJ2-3	CASSKQQNTDTQYF	TGTGCCAGCAGCAAACAGCAGAACACAGATACGCAGTATTTT
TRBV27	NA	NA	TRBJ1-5	CASSLFPGPYSNQPQHF	TGTGCCAGCAGTTTATTTCCGGGACCTTATAGCAATCAGCCCCAGCATTTT
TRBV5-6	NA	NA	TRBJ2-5	CASSLRNGETQYF	TGTGCCAGCAGCTTACGTAACGGGGAGACCCAGTACTTC
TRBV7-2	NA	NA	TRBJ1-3	CASSLEGVSGNTIYF	TGTGCCAGCAGCTTGGAAGGAGTCTCTGGAAACACCATATATTTT
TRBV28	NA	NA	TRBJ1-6	CASSRWGESPLHF	TGTGCCAGCAGTCGTTGGGGGGAATCACCCCTCCACTTT
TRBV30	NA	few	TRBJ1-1	CAWVVRRGTEAFF	TGTGCCTGGGTGGTACGGAGAGGGACTGAAGCTTTCTTT
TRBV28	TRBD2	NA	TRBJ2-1	CASRRRTSGNNEQFF	TGTGCCAGCAGGCGCCGGACTAGCGGGAACAATGAGCAGTTCTTC
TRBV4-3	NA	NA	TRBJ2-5	CASSQFNRRAAEETQYF	TGCGCCAGCAGCCAATTTAATCGTAGGGCGGCAGAAGAGACCCAGTACTTC
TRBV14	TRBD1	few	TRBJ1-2	CASSPRSRQGVYGYTF	TGTGCCAGCAGCCCAAGGTCACGACAGGGGGTATATGGCTACACCTTC
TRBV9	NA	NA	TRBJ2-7	CASSPSRDFYEQYF	TGTGCCAGCAGTCCTTCACGGGACTTCTACGAGCAGTACTTC
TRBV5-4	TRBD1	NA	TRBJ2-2	CASSLGNRGANTGELFF	TGTGCCAGCAGCTTGGGGAACAGGGGGGCTAACACCGGGGAGCTGTTTTTT
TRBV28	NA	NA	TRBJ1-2	CASSPNGLFYGYTF	TGTGCCAGCAGCCCTAACGGACTGTTTTATGGCTACACCTTC
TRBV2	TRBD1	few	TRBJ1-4	CASSVRQGPNEKLFF	TGTGCCAGCAGCGTCCGACAGGGACCTAATGAAAAACTGTTTTTT
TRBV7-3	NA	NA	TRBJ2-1	CASSLGYNEQFF	TGTGCCAGCAGCTTAGGGTACAATGAGCAGTTCTTC
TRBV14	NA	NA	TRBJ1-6	CASSQNLRDSPLHF	TGTGCCAGCAGCCAGAACCTACGGGATTCACCCCTCCACTTT
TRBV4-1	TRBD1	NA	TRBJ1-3	CASSLSAWLQGAGNTIYF	TGCGCCAGCAGCCTCTCCGCTTGGCTACAGGGGGCTGGAAACACCATATATTTT
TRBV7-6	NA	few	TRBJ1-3	CASAGSGNTIYF	TGTGCCAGCGCTGGGTCTGGAAACACCATATATTTT
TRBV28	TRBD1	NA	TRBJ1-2	CASSLLTGGGYGYTF	TGTGCCAGCAGTTTATTAACAGGGGGCGGCTATGGCTACACCTTC
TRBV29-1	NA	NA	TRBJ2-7	CSVEDPGASSYEQYF	TGCAGCGTTGAAGATCCAGGGGCCTCCTCCTACGAGCAGTACTTC
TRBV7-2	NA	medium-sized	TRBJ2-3	CASSTGGGVHTDTQYF	TGTGCCAGCAGCACGGGTGGCGGGGTCCACACAGATACGCAGTATTTT
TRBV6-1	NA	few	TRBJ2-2	CASSEALLGGANTGELFF	TGTGCCAGCAGTGAAGCGCTTCTGGGGGGCGCGAACACCGGGGAGCTGTTTTTT
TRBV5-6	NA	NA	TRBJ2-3	CASSLRGIDTQYF	TGTGCCAGCAGCTTGCGGGGTATAGATACGCAGTATTTT
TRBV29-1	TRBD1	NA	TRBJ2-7	CSVGQGNHEQYF	TGCAGCGTAGGACAGGGGAATCACGAGCAGTACTTC
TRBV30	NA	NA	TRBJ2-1	CAWSVLANGQFF	TGTGCCTGGAGTGTACTGGCAAACGGGCAGTTCTTC
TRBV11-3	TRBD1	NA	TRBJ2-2	CASSRTGPNTGELFF	TGTGCCAGCAGCAGGACAGGGCCGAACACCGGGGAGCTGTTTTTT
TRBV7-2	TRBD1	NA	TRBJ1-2	CASSLGLDRGYGYTF	TGTGCCAGCAGCTTAGGGCTGGACAGGGGCTATGGCTACACCTTC
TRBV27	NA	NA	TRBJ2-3	CASSSFRDSPSTDTQYF	TGTGCCAGCAGTAGTTTTAGGGACTCCCCTAGCACAGATACGCAGTATTTT